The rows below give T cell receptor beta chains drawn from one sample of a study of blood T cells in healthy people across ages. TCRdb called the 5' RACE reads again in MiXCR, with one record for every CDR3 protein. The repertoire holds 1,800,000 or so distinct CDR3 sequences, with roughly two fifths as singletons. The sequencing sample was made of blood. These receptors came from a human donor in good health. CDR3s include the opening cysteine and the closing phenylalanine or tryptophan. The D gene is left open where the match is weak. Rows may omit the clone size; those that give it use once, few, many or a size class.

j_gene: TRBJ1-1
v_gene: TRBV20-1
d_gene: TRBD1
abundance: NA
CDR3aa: CSARATGSGTEAFF
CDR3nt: TGCAGTGCTAGGGCGACAGGGTCGGGGACTGAAGCTTTCTTT

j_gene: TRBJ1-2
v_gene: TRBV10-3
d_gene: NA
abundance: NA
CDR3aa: CAITAELNYDYTF
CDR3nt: TGTGCCATCACGGCAGAACTTAACTATGACTACACCTTC

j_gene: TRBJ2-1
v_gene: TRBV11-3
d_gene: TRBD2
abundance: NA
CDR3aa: CASSWTSGGAGDEQFF
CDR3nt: TGTGCCAGCAGCTGGACTAGCGGGGGGGCCGGGGATGAGCAGTTCTTC

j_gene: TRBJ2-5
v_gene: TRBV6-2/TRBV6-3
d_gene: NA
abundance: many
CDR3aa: CASSDSRETQYF
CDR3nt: TGTGCCAGCAGTGACTCGAGGGAGACCCAGTACTTC

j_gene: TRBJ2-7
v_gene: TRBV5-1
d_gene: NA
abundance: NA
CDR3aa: CASSFQDTSYEQYF
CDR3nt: TGCGCCAGCAGCTTCCAAGACACCTCCTACGAGCAGTACTTC

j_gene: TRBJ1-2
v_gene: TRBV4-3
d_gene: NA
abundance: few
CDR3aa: CASSQGGFDRNYGYTF
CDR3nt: TGCGCCAGCAGCCAAGGAGGTTTTGACAGAAACTATGGCTACACCTTC

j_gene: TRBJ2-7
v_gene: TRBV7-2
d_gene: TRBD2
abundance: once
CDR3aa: CVSSLGLAAYNEQYF
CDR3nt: TGTGTCAGCAGCCTGGGACTAGCGGCCTACAATGAGCAGTACTTC

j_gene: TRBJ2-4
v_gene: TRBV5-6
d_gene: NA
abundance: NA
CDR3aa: CASSLLKMGEQYF
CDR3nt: TGTGCCAGCAGCTTACTAAAAATGGGGGAGCAGTACTTC

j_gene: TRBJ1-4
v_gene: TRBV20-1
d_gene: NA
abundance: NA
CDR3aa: CSARVPRETNEKLFF
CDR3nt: TGCAGTGCTAGAGTCCCCAGAGAAACTAATGAAAAACTGTTTTTT

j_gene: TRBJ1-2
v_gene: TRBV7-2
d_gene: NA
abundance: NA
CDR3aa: CAGSLTGPSYGYTF
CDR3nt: TGTGCCGGCAGCTTAACCGGGCCCAGCTATGGCTACACCTTC

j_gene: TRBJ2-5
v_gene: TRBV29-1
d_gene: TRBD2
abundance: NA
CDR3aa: CSVQASGTSDIETQYF
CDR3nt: TGCAGCGTCCAAGCGTCCGGGACTAGCGATATTGAGACCCAGTACTTC

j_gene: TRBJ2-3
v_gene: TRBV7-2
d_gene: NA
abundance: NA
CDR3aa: CASSQHRGTQYF
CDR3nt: TGTGCCAGCAGCCAGCATCGGGGTACGCAGTATTTT

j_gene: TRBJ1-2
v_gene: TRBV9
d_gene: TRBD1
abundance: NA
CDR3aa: CASSASPGGADNYGYTF
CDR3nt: TGTGCCAGCAGCGCGTCCCCAGGGGGCGCGGATAACTATGGCTACACCTTC

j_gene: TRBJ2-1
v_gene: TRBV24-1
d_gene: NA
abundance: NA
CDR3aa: CATSDLGGDEQFF
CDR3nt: TGTGCCACCAGTGATTTAGGCGGGGATGAGCAGTTCTTC

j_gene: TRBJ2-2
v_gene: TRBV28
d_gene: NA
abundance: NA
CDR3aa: CASSPVWTGELFF
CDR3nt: TGTGCCAGCAGCCCGGTGTGGACCGGGGAGCTGTTTTTT

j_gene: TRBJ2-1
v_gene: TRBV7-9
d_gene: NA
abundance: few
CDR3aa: CASSLYQGSYNEQFF
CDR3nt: TGTGCCAGCAGCTTATACCAGGGTAGCTACAATGAGCAGTTCTTC

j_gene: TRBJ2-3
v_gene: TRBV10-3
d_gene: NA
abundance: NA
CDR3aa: CAISESNGGTSTDTQYF
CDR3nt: TGTGCCATCAGTGAGTCGAATGGGGGGACCAGCACAGATACGCAGTATTTT

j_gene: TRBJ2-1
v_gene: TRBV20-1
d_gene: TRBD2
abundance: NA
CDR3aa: CSASPLAASYNEQFF
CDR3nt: TGCAGTGCTAGCCCCCTAGCGGCCTCCTACAATGAGCAGTTCTTC

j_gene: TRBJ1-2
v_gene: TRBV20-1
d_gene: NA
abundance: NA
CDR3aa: CSARGDLYGYTF
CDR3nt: TGCAGTGCAAGAGGGGACCTCTATGGCTACACCTTC

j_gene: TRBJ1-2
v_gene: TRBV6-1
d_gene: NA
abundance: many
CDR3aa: CASSDTVLYGYTF
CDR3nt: TGTGCCAGCAGTGATACAGTACTCTATGGCTACACCTTC

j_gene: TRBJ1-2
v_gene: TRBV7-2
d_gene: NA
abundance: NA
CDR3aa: CASARGDGSNYGYTF
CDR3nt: TGTGCCAGCGCCAGAGGGGACGGTTCTAACTATGGCTACACCTTC

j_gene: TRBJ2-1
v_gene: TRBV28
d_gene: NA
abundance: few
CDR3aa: CASRGGLIGVKTQFF
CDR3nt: TGTGCCAGCAGGGGCGGACTCATAGGGGTAAAGACCCAGTTCTTC

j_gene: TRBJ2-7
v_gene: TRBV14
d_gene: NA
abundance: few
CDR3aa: CASSQDWRMSYYEQYF
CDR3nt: TGTGCCAGCAGCCAAGATTGGCGGATGAGCTACTACGAGCAGTACTTC

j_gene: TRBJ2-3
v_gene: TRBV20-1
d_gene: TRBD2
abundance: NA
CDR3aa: CSAPFVAGANLYRGTDTQYF
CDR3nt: TGCAGTGCCCCTTTCGTAGCGGGGGCTAATCTATATCGAGGCACAGATACGCAGTATTTT

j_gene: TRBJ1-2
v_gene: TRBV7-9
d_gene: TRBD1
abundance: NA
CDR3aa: CASSPTGQRINYGYTF
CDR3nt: TGTGCCAGCAGCCCGACGGGACAGAGGATTAACTATGGCTACACCTTC

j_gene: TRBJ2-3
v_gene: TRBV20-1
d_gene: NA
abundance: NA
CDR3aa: CSAKGSSGTQISDTQYF
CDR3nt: TGCAGTGCCAAGGGATCCTCCGGGACACAGATCTCAGATACGCAGTATTTT

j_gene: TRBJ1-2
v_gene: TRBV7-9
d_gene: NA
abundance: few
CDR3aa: CASSTTVFYGYTF
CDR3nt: TGTGCCAGCAGCACCACAGTTTTCTATGGCTACACCTTC

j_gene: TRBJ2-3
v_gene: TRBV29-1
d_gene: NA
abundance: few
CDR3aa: CSDAQADTQYF
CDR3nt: TGCAGCGACGCCCAGGCAGATACGCAGTATTTT